The present T cell receptor beta chain was sequenced within a study of beta chain features in type 1 diabetes (dated by TCRdb to 2016 to 2018). Describing the broader study: Patients and healthy donors did not differ in mean age, gender distribution, total cell number or subset yield. Across all samples, some 100,000,000 sorted cells were examined, and cell number per subset correlated strongly with RNA yield. The study compared the TCRB repertoires of sorted circulating CD4+ T cell subsets in recently diagnosed type 1 diabetes patients with those in matched healthy donors. Regulatory and stem cell-like memory subsets were obtained from only 8 patients and roughly eight healthy donors, while naive and central memory subsets were obtained from all 28 donors.

From each donor, a single peripheral blood sample of 100 to 150 mL on average was drawn into heparinised tubes. A BD FACSAria II was used to sort naive, central memory, regulatory and stem cell-like memory CD4+ T cells with a panel that included CD45RO, CCR7, CD25, CD127, CD95 and CD27. Purity was above 95% for every sorted population. PBMCs were isolated immediately by Lymphoprep density gradient centrifugation and stained directly without culture. So that batch effects would be minimized, each experiment stained and sorted samples in pairs, pairing one healthy donor with one patient. This clone has just a few counts. Its specific antigen is unknown. Base qualities were left out, and no much larger clone turns up one base away. V trim: 6 bases; J trim: 5 bases; unmatched bases: 2. Via the germline V gene (reference sequence), CDR1 is WNHNN and CDR2 SYGVQD. Its CDR3 holds 13 amino acids, cysteine through phenylalanine. Only the CDR3 portion is preserved as DNA: 39 bases, with reading frame beginning at the first base.

Study-wide conclusions, independent of this receptor: A moderate but significant shortening of TCRB CDR3 length was observed in type 1 diabetes patients in all four CD4+ subsets. Fewer insertions and more nucleotide deletions at VDJ recombination sites were observed in patients with type 1 diabetes, implying thymic rearrangement abnormalities. Sequencing cDNA rather than genomic DNA could over-represent highly expressing activated cells, although activation and CD3 levels did not differ between groups. Naive, central memory and regulatory TCRB repertoires appeared to be more similar among patients than among healthy donors. HLA sub-analyses involved small numbers of individuals, so any influence of HLA type on TCRB rearrangement remained unresolved. PCR may preferentially amplify shorter templates, but because patient and control samples were amplified and corrected together, any resulting skew would affect both groups equally.

The High Capacity cDNA Reverse Transcription Kit was used to reverse transcribe all of the isolated RNA, meaning that expressed TCRB transcripts were what got sequenced. Deep immunoSEQ sequencing was applied to naive, central memory and regulatory T cell samples, giving an average of about 3.4 million total reads per sample. Sorted cells were lysed in RLT buffer, and RNA was extracted using DNase-treated RNeasy Micro or Mini kits according to cell number. Each cell subset was processed separately to prevent cross-contamination, with patient and healthy donor samples processed together. The immunoSEQ multiplex PCR was used to amplify TCRB sequences from cDNA, generating 87-bp fragments that spanned the CDR3 region. The amplicons were sequenced using the Illumina HiSeq platform. Concerning the study's data processing: PCR bias was computationally corrected using synthetic template baselines, reads within Hamming distance 2 were collapsed, and singletons that could not be merged were discarded. Reads were aligned against IMGT to assign V, D and J genes, CDR3 length and insertions or deletions at six rearrangement sites. Within each subset, clonotype counts were normalized to the number of sorted cells before true diversity and Gini coefficients were calculated with the tcR R package. Repertoire sharing was quantified using the overlap coefficient calculated on TCRB nucleotide sequences. This immuneACCESS table, as held by TCRdb, lists in-frame sequences with V and J called but not all clones. Of the missing ones, under half trace to an unresolved V gene in checked studies; the others have no known cause. The DNA was the basis for D and trimming; V, J and clone size are from that table. Here the sample has fewer than 400,000 clones; approximately 10% occur a single time. Together, the top ten hold 1% of the sample.

The chain is encoded by TRBV10-1 joined to TRBJ2-2; 8 middle bases align to TRBD1. The source of this sequence is a man aged 25 to 45 with type 1 diabetes. The sequencing input was central memory CD4+ T cells from blood. The base sequence is TGCGCCAGCAGCGACAGGGGAACCGGGGAGCTGTTTTTT. Its translation reads: CASSDRGTGELFF.